The 25 T cell receptor beta chains presented below share a single source sample, sequenced in a study of PD-1 blockade in classical Hodgkin lymphoma. Some clones are missing from TCRdb's copy, which holds only in-frame ones; the method was immunoSEQ multiplex PCR. This sample carries more than 140,000 clones, about 81% of them seen once, and the ten largest clones take roughly 9.2%. Relapses following autologous stem cell transplantation were seen in all patients, with brentuximab vedotin exposure varying. Material: peripheral blood mononuclear cells (PBMCs), obtained before the second cycle of nivolumab. These receptors all come from a human donor with classical Hodgkin lymphoma.

This clone appeared once. The chain uses TRBV5-1 and TRBJ2-7; a possible D gene is TRBD1 (6 bases). CDR1 and CDR2 from the germline V gene are SGHRS and YFSETQ. Between the trimmed V and J ends, which lost 2 bases and 4 bases, there was a span of 16 bases. CDR3 length: 15 amino acids. This CDR3 is CASSFSTGNTYEQYF. The CDR3, as DNA: TGCGCCAGCAGCTTTTCTACAGGGAATACATACGAGCAGTACTTC.

CDR3 sequence reads: CASSMVGYANTGELFF. The CDR3, as DNA: TGTGCCAGTAGTATGGTAGGGTACGCGAACACCGGGGAGCTGTTTTTT. The chain couples TRBV19 to TRBJ2-2; D is uncertain. The CDR3 spans 16 residues. Trimming took 3 bases from V and 0 from J, leaving 11 bases between them. Germline CDR1 is LNHDA and CDR2 is SQIVND (reference sequence).

V gene TRBV19 combines with J gene TRBJ2-1; TRBD2 matches at 12 bases. The CDR3 loop spans 17 amino acids. The germline V gene has CDR1 LNHDA and CDR2 SQIVND (reference sequence). The ends lost 0 bases at V and 4 bases at J; junction bases unmatched: 4. The CDR3 DNA reads as TGTGCCAGTAGTATAGACCGGGGGACTAGCGGGTACAATGAGCAGTTCTTC. This codes for CASSIDRGTSGYNEQFF.

As regards this clone: An end of the junction does not agree with germline; a read error may underlie this. The chain is built from TRBV7-3 and TRBJ2-1; no reliable D call. The CDR3 runs to 16 residues. Per the germline V gene, CDR1 is SGHTA and CDR2 is FQGTGA. CDR3 sequence reads: CASSLTYMSSYNEQFF. CDR3 coding DNA: TGTGCCAGCAGCCTAACATATATGAGCTCCTACAATGAGCAGTTCTTC.

CDR3 in DNA: TGTGCCAGCTCACCGTATGCCAGACACACCGGGGAGCTGTTTTTT. It codes for CASSPYARHTGELFF. V usage is TRBV18 and J usage is TRBJ2-2; D is unresolved. CDR1 is KGHSH, CDR2 LQKENI, per germline. CDR3 length equals 15 residues. Trimming removed 3 bases from V and 3 bases from J, with 11 bases in between.

The V and J genes are TRBV10-3 and TRBJ1-1; a possible D gene is TRBD1 (5 bases). The germline gives CDR1 ENHRY, CDR2 SYGVKD. The CDR3 sequence is 15 residues long. The CDR3 coding sequence is TGTGCTACGCAAGAGGTGGTAGCTGGGGGCACTGAAGCTTTCTTT. Translating gives CATQEVVAGGTEAFF.

The table lists this clone with many counts. The chain joins TRBV5-4 to TRBJ2-2; D is uncertain. The germline V gene has CDR1 SGHNT and CDR2 YYREEE (reference sequence). The CDR3 sequence is 17 residues long. V was pared by 4 bases and J by 5 bases, with 21 bases between. Written as DNA, the CDR3 is TGTGCCAGCAGCGATCGTAATCAGGTGGTTGGGACCGGGGAGCTGTTTTTT. This sequence encodes CASSDRNQVVGTGELFF.

The table lists this clone with a count of one. This chain joins TRBV4-1 and TRBJ2-7, with D perhaps matching TRBD2 (6 bases). The CDR3 is 17 residues long. The germline V gene encodes CDR1 MGHRA and CDR2 YSYEKL. The ends were cut back, 3 bases at V and 3 bases at J, with 21 bases in the middle. The CDR3 sequence is CASSQSNSLGGGYEQYF. CDR3 coding DNA: TGCGCCAGCAGCCAGTCCAACTCCCTGGGGGGAGGCTACGAGCAGTACTTC.

The V gene is TRBV20-1, the J gene TRBJ2-5; D is unresolved. This CDR3 region has 11 residues. Germline V gives CDR1 DFQATT, CDR2 SNEGSKA (reference sequence). V lost 3 bases and J lost 3, with 5 bases in between. CDR3 sequence: CSASAEETQYF. In DNA, the CDR3 is TGCAGTGCTAGTGCCGAAGAGACCCAGTACTTC.

The chain combines TRBV19 with TRBJ2-5; perhaps TRBD2 as D (5 bases). In germline, CDR1 is LNHDA, CDR2 SQIVND (reference sequence). V was cut by 5 bases and J by 0 bases, with 10 bases left in between. The CDR3 runs 14 residues. The CDR3 region is CASSLSGDQETQYF. Here the CDR3 DNA reads TGTGCCAGTAGTCTCTCCGGGGACCAAGAGACCCAGTACTTC.

The chain uses TRBV9 and TRBJ2-7, with TRBD2 as a possible D gene (5 bases). Germline V gene data show CDR1 as SGDLS and CDR2 as YYNGEE. Trimming removed 5 bases at V and 0 bases at J, with 15 bases between. This CDR3 contains 15 residues. CDR3: CASSRTATSSYEQYF. The CDR3, as DNA: TGTGCCAGCAGTCGGACTGCTACCAGCTCCTACGAGCAGTACTTC.

The V call is TRBV12-5, the J call TRBJ2-1; TRBD2 is a possible D gene (6 bases). With 1 base removed from V and 0 bases from J, the gap between germline ends came to 22 bases. The CDR3 has 20 residues. Per germline, CDR1 LGHNT and CDR2 FRNRAP. The CDR3 nucleotides are TGTGCTAGTGGTTTGGGGAATACGCGTGTTGCGGGGATCTCCTACAATGAGCAGTTCTTC. Amino acid sequence: CASGLGNTRVAGISYNEQFF.

The chain joins TRBV9 to TRBJ2-1, with D possibly TRBD2 on 7 matching bases. Germline CDR1 reads SGDLS; CDR2 reads YYNGEE. The length of the CDR3 is 12 residues. Trimming removed 4 bases from V and 15 bases from J, with 17 bases in between. The DNA of the CDR3 is TGTGCCAGCAGCCCAGGGGACGGGGGGCTGTTCTTC. This gives the protein CASSPGDGGLFF.

The V call is TRBV5-1, the J call TRBJ1-6; 7 bases map to TRBD1. Trimming cost V 0 bases and J 8 bases; bases outside gene matches: 8. The CDR3 loop spans 16 amino acids. Germline V gene data show CDR1 as SGHRS and CDR2 as YFSETQ. The CDR3 coding sequence is TGCGCCAGCAGCTTGGGACAGGGCTACCCCCATTCACCCCTCCACTTT. This gives the protein CASSLGQGYPHSPLHF.

This clone has a handful of counts. The chain links TRBV6-6 to TRBJ1-2, with D maybe TRBD1 (6 bases). The CDR3 is 16 residues long. Per the germline V gene, CDR1 is MNHNY and CDR2 is SVGAGI (reference sequence). Trimming removed 0 bases at V and 0 bases at J, with 11 bases between. The CDR3 DNA follows: TGTGCCAGCAGTTACTCGAGGGACATCGCTAACTATGGCTACACCTTC. Its protein product is CASSYSRDIANYGYTF.

This sequence joins TRBV5-1 and TRBJ1-5; D ambiguous. Germline CDR1 is SGHRS and CDR2 is YFSETQ. The CDR3 has 15 amino acids. V dropped 5 bases and J dropped 1 base, with 13 bases sitting between them. The CDR3 DNA follows: TGCGCCAGCAGTGACGGGTGGGAGAGCAATCAGCCCCAGCATTTT. Its protein is CASSDGWESNQPQHF. Supplemented by reference TRBV5-1 and TRBJ1-5, the full variable domain reads KAGVTQTPRYLIKTRGQQVTLSCSPISGHRSVSWYQQTPGQGLQFLFEYFSETQRNKGNFPGRFSGRQFSNSRSEMNVSTLELGDSALYLCASSDGWESNQPQHFGDGTRLSIL.

This clone was detected only a few times. This chain joins TRBV6-5 and TRBJ1-2, with D possibly TRBD1 on 6 matching bases. The CDR3 totals 12 residues. Germline V gives CDR1 MNHEY, CDR2 SVGAGI. Trimming pared 7 bases from V and 5 bases from J, leaving 11 bases between. The CDR3 protein is CASKDRLYGYTF. CDR3 nucleotides: TGTGCCAGCAAAGACAGGTTATATGGCTACACCTTC.

The chain employs TRBV10-3 and TRBJ1-1; D gene ambiguous. Germline lookup yields CDR1 ENHRY and CDR2 SYGVKD. CDR3 length equals 14 residues. Trimming shortened V by 1 base and J by 0 bases, and 6 bases separated the two germline ends. CDR3 nucleotides: TGTGCCATCAGTGAGTTCAGCTTGAACACTGAAGCTTTCTTT. Translating it yields CAISEFSLNTEAFF.

The chain combines TRBV7-2 with TRBJ2-7; 12 bases map to TRBD2. Per the germline V gene, CDR1 is SGHTA and CDR2 is FQGNSA. The CDR3 extends over 15 amino acids. The V gene end was trimmed by 5 bases and the J gene end by 2 bases; junction bases not matched to a gene: 4. The CDR3 nucleotides read TGTGCCAGCAGCGAGACTAGCGGGGGTCCCTACGAGCAGTACTTC. Residues: CASSETSGGPYEQYF.

A remark on this clone: Other DNA sequences in this sample translate to the same CDR3. This chain links TRBV7-2 with TRBJ2-7, with TRBD1 matching over 9 bases. V was pared by 1 base and J by 3 bases, with 4 bases of the junction left unmatched. The CDR3 length is 15 residues. Germline CDR1 is SGHTA and CDR2 is FQGNSA. CDR3 DNA: TGTGCCAGCAGCTTAGGGGGACAGGGATTCTACGAGCAGTACTTC. As protein: CASSLGGQGFYEQYF.

The J gene is TRBJ1-4, the V gene TRBV6-5; no reliable D call. CDR1 MNHEY and CDR2 SVGAGI come from the germline V gene. The V and J ends lost 0 bases and 1 base respectively, with 9 bases between them. The CDR3 has 16 residues. The CDR3 nucleotides are TGTGCCAGCAGTTACTCGAGGACCGAAACTAATGAAAAACTGTTTTTT. It is translated as CASSYSRTETNEKLFF.

The CDR3 region has the DNA TGTGCCTGGAGCCCGGGGCAGAGAGATACGCAGTATTTT. Residues: CAWSPGQRDTQYF. The V call is TRBV30, the J call TRBJ2-3; perhaps D is TRBD1 or TRBD2 (5 bases each). Trimming took off 3 bases at V and 5 bases at J, with 12 bases between the two ends. This CDR3 spans 13 amino acids. Germline CDR1 and CDR2: GTSNPN and SVGIG (reference sequence).

This chain joins TRBV6-5 and TRBJ2-5; D unclear. The CDR3 is 15 residues long. In germline, CDR1 is MNHEY, CDR2 SVGAGI. Trimming left V 6 bases short and J 5 bases short, with 19 bases between. The CDR3 sequence: CASSHPAGGMETQYF. CDR3 nucleotide sequence: TGTGCCAGCAGCCATCCAGCAGGTGGGATGGAGACCCAGTACTTC.

The chain uses TRBV28 and TRBJ1-3; tentatively, D is TRBD1 (6 bases). Germline assignment: CDR1 MDHEN and CDR2 SYDVKM. With 7 bases removed from V and 2 bases from J, the gap between germline ends came to 12 bases. The CDR3 runs to 14 residues. This chain's CDR3 is CASIWGGTGNTIYF. The CDR3 nucleotides are TGTGCCAGCATTTGGGGGGGCACTGGAAACACCATATATTTT. The variable domain in full, completed from reference TRBV28 and TRBJ1-3, reads DVKVTQSSRYLVKRTGEKVFLECVQDMDHENMFWYRQDPGLGLRLIYFSYDVKMKEKGDIPEGYSVSREKKERFSLILESASTNQTSMYLCASIWGGTGNTIYFGEGSWLTVV.

V usage is TRBV30 and J usage is TRBJ2-7; D is ambiguous. The CDR3 is 12 residues long. Germline lookup yields CDR1 GTSNPN and CDR2 SVGIG (reference sequence). Trimming shortened V by 2 bases and J by 5 bases, and 10 bases separated the two germline ends. The CDR3 DNA reads TGTGCCTGGAGTCAAATTGGGGACGAGCAGTACTTC. Protein product: CAWSQIGDEQYF.